The 10 T cell receptor beta chains given below trace back to one sample, sequenced in a study of cytomegalovirus exposure and HLA in healthy donors. In the PCR, 60 Vbeta and 13 Jbeta primers were used. This table comes from immunoSEQ multiplex PCR, and its TCRdb copy is limited to in-frame clones, with some not included. This table has approximately 180,000 clones, approximately 80% appearing once. Sequenced: PBMCs. The receptors come from a woman aged 40 to 50 in good health and CMV-seronegative.

A remark on this clone: The same CDR3 arises from other DNA sequences in this sample as well. The chain combines TRBV9 with TRBJ1-1, with a weak D call TRBD1 (6 bases). Germline assignment: CDR1 SGDLS and CDR2 YYNGEE. V shed 4 bases and J shed 0 bases, with 22 bases lying between them. The length of the CDR3 is 18 residues. The CDR3 reads CASSPRGRGTTMNTEAFF. Written as DNA, the CDR3 is TGTGCCAGCAGCCCAAGGGGAAGGGGGACAACCATGAACACTGAAGCTTTCTTT.

This CDR3 is CASTVRDRGIGYTEAFF. In nucleotides, the CDR3 is TGTGCCAGCACCGTTCGGGACAGGGGGATAGGGTACACTGAAGCTTTCTTT. This chain joins TRBV11-2 and TRBJ1-1, with 11 bases that match TRBD1. The germline V gene encodes CDR1 SGHAT and CDR2 FQNNGV. Trimming removed 7 bases from V and 3 bases from J; junction bases left unmatched: 13. This CDR3 is built from 17 residues.

The J gene is TRBJ1-2, the V gene TRBV7-2, with D maybe TRBD1 (5 bases). The germline gives CDR1 SGHTA, CDR2 FQGNSA. The CDR3 totals 14 residues. The V end was cut by 2 bases, the J end by 3 bases, with 10 bases between. CDR3 loop: CASSLQGLDYGYTF. DNA of the CDR3: TGTGCCAGCAGCTTACAGGGTTTGGACTATGGCTACACCTTC.

The V and J genes are TRBV6-5 and TRBJ1-1; unclear D gene. V dropped 11 bases and J dropped 5 bases, with 21 bases sitting between them. Germline CDR1 reads MNHEY; CDR2 reads SVGAGI. The CDR3 is made up of 14 amino acids. In nucleotides, the CDR3 is TGTGCCGTAGGGCAGTCGTTCCGAGGGACTGAAGCTTTCTTT. This translates into CAVGQSFRGTEAFF.

This chain uses TRBV7-3 with TRBJ2-2, with D possibly TRBD2 on 6 matching bases. Germline V CDR1 and CDR2: SGHTA, FQGTGA. V lost 8 bases, J lost 6 bases, and 13 bases lay in between. The CDR3 extends over 13 amino acids. The CDR3 DNA is TGTGCCAGCTCTGGGGGGACCCCCGGGGAGCTGTTTTTT. It codes for CASSGGTPGELFF.

The V call is TRBV7-3, the J call TRBJ2-2, with D unclear. This CDR3 region has 14 residues. The germline V and J ends were trimmed by 0 bases and 2 bases, with 4 bases remaining between them. CDR1 is SGHTA, CDR2 FQGTGA, per germline. The CDR3: CASSLTLNTGELFF. Written as DNA, the CDR3 is TGTGCCAGCAGCTTAACGTTAAACACCGGGGAGCTGTTTTTT.

This chain links TRBV10-3 with TRBJ1-5; TRBD1 matches at 8 bases. The V and J ends lost 3 bases and 4 bases, in that order; junction bases with no gene match: 2. This CDR3 comprises 14 residues. Germline CDR1 reads ENHRY; CDR2 reads SYGVKD. CDR3 amino acids: CAISEQGVNQPQHF. CDR3 nucleotides: TGTGCCATCAGTGAACAGGGGGTGAATCAGCCCCAGCATTTT.

Turning to this clone: Different DNA sequences within this sample yield the same CDR3. This chain joins TRBV9 and TRBJ1-6; possibly TRBD1 for D (6 bases). This CDR3 spans 13 amino acids. With 2 bases removed from V and 7 bases from J, the gap between germline ends came to 7 bases. Germline CDR1 and CDR2: SGDLS and YYNGEE. The CDR3 bases are TGTGCCAGCAGCGTTGGGGGCAATTCACCCCTCCACTTT. Amino acids: CASSVGGNSPLHF.

This clone was counted between two and nine times. This chain connects TRBV4-3 to TRBJ2-7; D is perhaps TRBD1 (7 bases). There are 15 residues in the CDR3. Germline lookup yields CDR1 LGHNA and CDR2 YSLEER. V was pared by 1 base and J by 3 bases, with 13 bases between. CDR3 residues: CASSQGGGGIYEQYF. CDR3 coding DNA: TGCGCCAGCAGCCAAGGTGGAGGGGGCATCTACGAGCAGTACTTC.

The chain uses TRBV27 and TRBJ2-2; 8 nucleotides agree with TRBD2. The CDR3 has 17 amino acids. Germline V gene sequence: CDR1 MNHEY, CDR2 SMNVEV (reference sequence). The V and J ends lost 7 bases and 5 bases, in that order; junction bases with no gene match: 15. Here the CDR3 reads CASNPDGGRPGTGELFF. In DNA, the CDR3 is TGTGCCAGCAACCCAGACGGCGGGAGGCCGGGGACCGGGGAGCTGTTTTTT.